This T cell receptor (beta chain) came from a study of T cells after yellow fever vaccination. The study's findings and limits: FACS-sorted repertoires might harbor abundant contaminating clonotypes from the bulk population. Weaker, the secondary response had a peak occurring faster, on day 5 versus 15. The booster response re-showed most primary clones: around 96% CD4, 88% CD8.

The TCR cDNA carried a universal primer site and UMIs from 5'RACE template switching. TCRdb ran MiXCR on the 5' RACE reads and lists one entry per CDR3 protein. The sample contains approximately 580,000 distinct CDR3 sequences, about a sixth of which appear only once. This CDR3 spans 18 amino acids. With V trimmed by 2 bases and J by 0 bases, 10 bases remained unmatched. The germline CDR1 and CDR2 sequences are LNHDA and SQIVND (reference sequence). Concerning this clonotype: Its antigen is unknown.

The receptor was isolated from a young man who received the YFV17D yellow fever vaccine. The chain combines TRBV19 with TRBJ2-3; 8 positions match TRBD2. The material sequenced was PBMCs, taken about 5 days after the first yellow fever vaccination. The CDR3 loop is CASSILAGGFTSTDTQYF. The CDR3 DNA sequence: TGTGCCAGTAGTATACTGGCGGGGGGATTTACTAGCACAGATACGCAGTATTTT.